This is a list of T cell receptor beta chains from one sample in a study of identical twins. TCRdb ran MiXCR on the 5' RACE reads and lists one entry per CDR3 protein. This table holds 210,000 or so distinct CDR3 sequences, 6% to 9% found once. The data also belong to a second study, concerning yellow fever vaccine responses in identical twins.

The source material was memory (CD45RO+) T cells sorted from blood. These receptors were taken from a woman in her late teens or twenties in good health. Both conserved end residues are part of each CDR3. D genes are given only for firm matches. Clone size is given for some rows only: seen once, a few or many times, or a class if the clone is expanded.

cdr3_nt: TGCGCCAGCAGCCCCGGAGGAGGGATGACCTACGAGCAGTACTTC
cdr3_aa: CASSPGGGMTYEQYF
d_call: -
clone_size: -
j_call: TRBJ2-7
v_call: TRBV5-1

cdr3_nt: TGCGCCAGCAGCTTGGTGGTAGCGGGAGGATACAATGAGCAGTTCTTC
cdr3_aa: CASSLVVAGGYNEQFF
d_call: TRBD2
clone_size: many
j_call: TRBJ2-1
v_call: TRBV5-1

cdr3_nt: TGTGCCAGCAGTGAGGACGCGAGCTCCTACAATGAGCAGTTCTTC
cdr3_aa: CASSEDASSYNEQFF
d_call: -
clone_size: -
j_call: TRBJ2-1
v_call: TRBV2

cdr3_nt: TGTGCCAGCAGCCAAGACTCACAGGGGAACTATGGCTACACCTTC
cdr3_aa: CASSQDSQGNYGYTF
d_call: TRBD1
clone_size: -
j_call: TRBJ1-2
v_call: TRBV3-1

cdr3_nt: TGTGCCAGCAGTCTATACTACAATGAGCAGTTCTTC
cdr3_aa: CASSLYYNEQFF
d_call: -
clone_size: -
j_call: TRBJ2-1
v_call: TRBV6-6

cdr3_nt: TGTGCCAGCAGCACTGCCCGGGACAGGGGGTCCTACGAGCAGTACTTC
cdr3_aa: CASSTARDRGSYEQYF
d_call: TRBD1
clone_size: many
j_call: TRBJ2-7
v_call: TRBV6-1

cdr3_nt: TGTGCCAGCAGCGTAGGACTAGTGAATGAGCAGTTCTTC
cdr3_aa: CASSVGLVNEQFF
d_call: -
clone_size: many
j_call: TRBJ2-1
v_call: TRBV9

cdr3_nt: TGCAGTGCTAGGCCCACCACTGGGGCAAATTCACCCCTCCACTTT
cdr3_aa: CSARPTTGANSPLHF
d_call: -
clone_size: few
j_call: TRBJ1-6
v_call: TRBV20-1

cdr3_nt: TGCAGTGCTAGTGGCCAGGGGGCGTTCAATTCACCCCTCCACTTT
cdr3_aa: CSASGQGAFNSPLHF
d_call: TRBD1
clone_size: -
j_call: TRBJ1-6
v_call: TRBV20-1

cdr3_nt: TGTGCCAGCAGCCATGGACGGAGGGCGGTCGAAAAACTGTTTTTT
cdr3_aa: CASSHGRRAVEKLFF
d_call: -
clone_size: -
j_call: TRBJ1-4
v_call: TRBV14

cdr3_nt: TGTGCCAGCAGCCGCAGAGCTGATACGCAGTATTTT
cdr3_aa: CASSRRADTQYF
d_call: -
clone_size: many
j_call: TRBJ2-3
v_call: TRBV7-2

cdr3_nt: TGCGCCAGCAGGGAGAGGACAGGGGAATATCGAGAGACCCAGTACTTC
cdr3_aa: CASRERTGEYRETQYF
d_call: TRBD1
clone_size: many
j_call: TRBJ2-5
v_call: TRBV5-1

cdr3_nt: TGTGCCAGCAGTGAAACCCTCGAGCTCTTCTTC
cdr3_aa: CASSETLELFF
d_call: -
clone_size: -
j_call: TRBJ2-1
v_call: TRBV2

cdr3_nt: TGTGCCACCAGTGGGACCGTTGGGGTGATGAAAGAGCAGTTCTTC
cdr3_aa: CATSGTVGVMKEQFF
d_call: -
clone_size: few
j_call: TRBJ2-1
v_call: TRBV24-1

cdr3_nt: TGTGCCATCAGTCGGACTAGCGGTTACTACGAGCAGTACTTC
cdr3_aa: CAISRTSGYYEQYF
d_call: TRBD2
clone_size: many
j_call: TRBJ2-7
v_call: TRBV10-3

cdr3_nt: TGTGCCAGCAGTGTGGGCTCTTCCAGGGCTTACGGCTACGAGCAGTACTTC
cdr3_aa: CASSVGSSRAYGYEQYF
d_call: -
clone_size: -
j_call: TRBJ2-7
v_call: TRBV2

cdr3_nt: TGTGCCACCACAGGGGGCAGACAGCACACCCGAAATGGCTACACCTTC
cdr3_aa: CATTGGRQHTRNGYTF
d_call: TRBD1
clone_size: few
j_call: TRBJ1-2
v_call: TRBV10-3

cdr3_nt: TGTGCCAGCACCCGGACTAGGGAGGTATCCCAGTACTTC
cdr3_aa: CASTRTREVSQYF
d_call: TRBD2
clone_size: many
j_call: TRBJ2-5
v_call: TRBV7-2

cdr3_nt: TGTGCCAGCAGCCCCAACGAGTCTAGTAAGCAGTTCTTC
cdr3_aa: CASSPNESSKQFF
d_call: -
clone_size: few
j_call: TRBJ2-1
v_call: TRBV4-2

cdr3_nt: TGCGCCAGCAGCTTTGCAGTGAACACTGAAGCTTTCTTT
cdr3_aa: CASSFAVNTEAFF
d_call: -
clone_size: many
j_call: TRBJ1-1
v_call: TRBV5-1

cdr3_nt: TGTGCCAGCAGTTTTGATGGTCACAGCACAGATACGCAGTATTTT
cdr3_aa: CASSFDGHSTDTQYF
d_call: -
clone_size: few
j_call: TRBJ2-3
v_call: TRBV28

cdr3_nt: TGTGCCAGCAGTTGGGGGGGGAAACAGCCCCAGCATTTT
cdr3_aa: CASSWGGKQPQHF
d_call: -
clone_size: few
j_call: TRBJ1-5
v_call: TRBV27

cdr3_nt: TGTGCCAGCAGTGAAGCGACGGTGAACACTGAAGCTTTCTTT
cdr3_aa: CASSEATVNTEAFF
d_call: -
clone_size: many
j_call: TRBJ1-1
v_call: TRBV6-1

cdr3_nt: TGCGCCAGCATCAAATCACCAGGGGCGCGCGACACTGAAGCTTTCTTT
cdr3_aa: CASIKSPGARDTEAFF
d_call: -
clone_size: few
j_call: TRBJ1-1
v_call: TRBV5-1

cdr3_nt: TGTGCCTCGGCTGGGGGAGATACGCAGTATTTT
cdr3_aa: CASAGGDTQYF
d_call: -
clone_size: -
j_call: TRBJ2-3
v_call: TRBV5-4

cdr3_nt: TGTGCCAGCAGCCCGACCGCGGGGACCTACGAGCAGTACTTC
cdr3_aa: CASSPTAGTYEQYF
d_call: -
clone_size: many
j_call: TRBJ2-7
v_call: TRBV5-6

cdr3_nt: TGTGCCAGCAGTTACTCGGAGACAGGGGGCTACGAGCAGTACTTC
cdr3_aa: CASSYSETGGYEQYF
d_call: TRBD1
clone_size: many
j_call: TRBJ2-7
v_call: TRBV6-5

cdr3_nt: TGTGCCAGCAGCATAAGAGGGGCTGGGGCCAACGTCCTGACTTTC
cdr3_aa: CASSIRGAGANVLTF
d_call: -
clone_size: -
j_call: TRBJ2-6
v_call: TRBV7-8

cdr3_nt: TGTGCCAGCAGTAATACCTTGGACGCGTTTTTT
cdr3_aa: CASSNTLDAFF
d_call: -
clone_size: many
j_call: TRBJ2-2
v_call: TRBV12-3/TRBV12-4

cdr3_nt: TGTGCCACCAGCAGTTATGATGAAAAACTGTTTTTT
cdr3_aa: CATSSYDEKLFF
d_call: -
clone_size: many
j_call: TRBJ1-4
v_call: TRBV15

cdr3_nt: TGCAGTGCTAGACTGGGCAGCTATGGCTACACCTTC
cdr3_aa: CSARLGSYGYTF
d_call: -
clone_size: few
j_call: TRBJ1-2
v_call: TRBV20-1

cdr3_nt: TGTGCCAGCAGTTTAATTGGGCCAGGGGCCTACGAGCAGTACTTC
cdr3_aa: CASSLIGPGAYEQYF
d_call: -
clone_size: many
j_call: TRBJ2-7
v_call: TRBV27

cdr3_nt: TGTGCCAGCTCACACAGAAACACTGAAGCTTTCTTT
cdr3_aa: CASSHRNTEAFF
d_call: -
clone_size: few
j_call: TRBJ1-1
v_call: TRBV18

cdr3_nt: TGTGCCAGTCAAGGGGCTAGCTATGGCTACACCTTC
cdr3_aa: CASQGASYGYTF
d_call: -
clone_size: many
j_call: TRBJ1-2
v_call: TRBV12-3/TRBV12-4

cdr3_nt: TGTGCCAGCAGGGGAAGCGGTAGCCAAGAGACCCAGTACTTC
cdr3_aa: CASRGSGSQETQYF
d_call: -
clone_size: -
j_call: TRBJ2-5
v_call: TRBV27

cdr3_nt: TGCGCCAGCAGCGATTCGACCGAAAGCACAGGTTTGAAAGAGACCCAGTACTTC
cdr3_aa: CASSDSTESTGLKETQYF
d_call: -
clone_size: many
j_call: TRBJ2-5
v_call: TRBV5-1

cdr3_nt: TGTGCCAGCAGCCCTAAGGGACTAGCGGGAGGGAGCTCCTACAATGAGCAGTTCTTC
cdr3_aa: CASSPKGLAGGSSYNEQFF
d_call: TRBD2
clone_size: many
j_call: TRBJ2-1
v_call: TRBV3-1

cdr3_nt: TGTGCCAGCAGCCTCCAAGGGGTCAATCAGCCCCAGCATTTT
cdr3_aa: CASSLQGVNQPQHF
d_call: -
clone_size: many
j_call: TRBJ1-5
v_call: TRBV7-9

cdr3_nt: TGTGCCACCAGCCAAGAGACGAGGGACTACAATGAGCAGTTCTTC
cdr3_aa: CATSQETRDYNEQFF
d_call: -
clone_size: -
j_call: TRBJ2-1
v_call: TRBV3-1

cdr3_nt: TGTGCCAGCGGGGACGGGGCTAATCAGCCCCAGCATTTT
cdr3_aa: CASGDGANQPQHF
d_call: -
clone_size: -
j_call: TRBJ1-5
v_call: TRBV6-1

cdr3_nt: TGTGCCAGCAGTAATTTAAACTACGAGCAGTACTTC
cdr3_aa: CASSNLNYEQYF
d_call: -
clone_size: -
j_call: TRBJ2-7
v_call: TRBV28

cdr3_nt: TGTGCCAGCAGCCTCGGACGGATCAATGCCTACGAGCAGTACTTC
cdr3_aa: CASSLGRINAYEQYF
d_call: -
clone_size: many
j_call: TRBJ2-7
v_call: TRBV12-3/TRBV12-4

cdr3_nt: TGTGCCAGCAGCAGAGAGATGGGTGCCGATTCACCCCTCCACTTT
cdr3_aa: CASSREMGADSPLHF
d_call: -
clone_size: many
j_call: TRBJ1-6
v_call: TRBV9

cdr3_nt: TGCAGTGCGGGCAAAGATGCAACTAATGAAAAACTGTTTTTT
cdr3_aa: CSAGKDATNEKLFF
d_call: -
clone_size: few
j_call: TRBJ1-4
v_call: TRBV20-1

cdr3_nt: TGTGCCAGCAGTTTATTCAGGTTCCACGAGCAGTACTTC
cdr3_aa: CASSLFRFHEQYF
d_call: -
clone_size: -
j_call: TRBJ2-7
v_call: TRBV28

cdr3_nt: TGCAGCGTTGATCGAGCCTGGGGAGGGCAAGAGACCCAGTACTTC
cdr3_aa: CSVDRAWGGQETQYF
d_call: TRBD2
clone_size: -
j_call: TRBJ2-5
v_call: TRBV29-1

cdr3_nt: TGCGCCAGCAGCTTGGAGGGGTTCAGTACATACGAGCAGTACTTC
cdr3_aa: CASSLEGFSTYEQYF
d_call: -
clone_size: -
j_call: TRBJ2-7
v_call: TRBV5-1

cdr3_nt: TGTGCCTGGAGTGTAGGGGCAGGAAACAATGAGCAGTTCTTC
cdr3_aa: CAWSVGAGNNEQFF
d_call: -
clone_size: -
j_call: TRBJ2-1
v_call: TRBV30